These 21 T cell receptor beta chains were all obtained from the same sample, sequenced in a study of T cell responses to AZD1222 COVID-19 vaccine. Only in-frame clones appear in the TCRdb table, and some are missing; sequencing was by immunoSEQ multiplex PCR. The data show 150,000 or so clones, with 80% to 90% seen just once and 8% held by the top ten. The sample consisted of peripheral blood, taken on day 0 of AZD1222 vaccination. The origin of the receptors is an adult in good health.

The chain recombines TRBV30 with TRBJ2-4; either TRBD1 or TRBD2 may fit D (5 bases each). Germline V gene data show CDR1 as GTSNPN and CDR2 as SVGIG (reference sequence). CDR3 length: 14 residues. V dropped 7 bases and J dropped 6 bases, with 19 bases sitting between them. CDR3 DNA: TGTGCCTTCCGGGACCGAGCAAAGATAAACATTCAGTACTTC. As protein: CAFRDRAKINIQYF. Based on the CDR3 plus reference TRBV30 and TRBJ2-4, the full variable domain is SQTIHQWPATLVQPVGSPLSLECTVEGTSNPNLYWYRQAAGRGLQLLFYSVGIGQISSEVPQNLSASRPQDRQFILSSKKLLLSDSGFYLCAFRDRAKINIQYFGAGTRLSVL.

The chain links TRBV4-2 to TRBJ1-4; tentatively, D is TRBD1 (5 bases). V lost 0 bases to trimming and J lost 11 bases, with 13 bases between them. The CDR3 runs to 14 residues. Germline CDR1 reads LGHNA; CDR2 reads YNFKEQ. In nucleotides, the CDR3 is TGTGCCAGCAGCCAAGAAACTGGGGCCAGGAAACTGTTTTTT. Its translation: CASSQETGARKLFF.

CDR3 sequence: CASSKDRGGYTF. The CDR3 DNA sequence: TGTGCCAGCAGCAAAGATCGGGGTGGCTACACCTTC. The chain joins TRBV21-1 to TRBJ1-2. TRBV21-1 is a known pseudogene. The CDR3 is made up of 12 amino acids.

The V gene is TRBV9, the J gene TRBJ1-1, with D possibly matching TRBD1 (5 bases). The CDR3 is 15 amino acids. Germline-derived CDR1 and CDR2 are SGDLS and YYNGEE. V lost 4 bases and J 7 bases, leaving 20 bases between the germline ends. The CDR3 loop reads CASSPRPDLQGEAFF. CDR3 DNA: TGTGCCAGCAGCCCGCGCCCGGACCTTCAGGGTGAAGCTTTCTTT.

V gene TRBV12-3 or TRBV12-4 combines with J gene TRBJ1-3; D is uncertain. V lost 6 bases to trimming and J lost 1 base, with 7 bases between them. The length of the CDR3 is 13 residues. DNA for the CDR3: TGTGCCAGCAGCCGGGGATCTGGAAACACCATATATTTT. This sequence encodes CASSRGSGNTIYF.

This chain connects TRBV19 to TRBJ2-2; the match to TRBD2 covers 10 bases. The CDR3 covers 16 residues. V lost 6 bases and J lost 0; bases outside the gene matches: 4. From germline, CDR1 is LNHDA and CDR2 SQIVND (reference sequence). Written as DNA, the CDR3 is TGTGCCAGTAGGCTAGCGGGAGCGGCGAACACCGGGGAGCTGTTTTTT. Translation: CASRLAGAANTGELFF.

In this sample, this clone turned up once. The chain uses TRBV19 and TRBJ1-1, with a tentative D call TRBD1 (6 bases). CDR1 is LNHDA, CDR2 SQIVND, per germline (reference sequence). This CDR3 is 14 amino acids long. The V end was cut by 3 bases, the J end by 0 bases, with 8 bases between. CDR3 sequence: CASSIRTVNTEAFF. CDR3 DNA: TGTGCCAGTAGTATTCGGACAGTGAACACTGAAGCTTTCTTT. The full variable domain, in which reference TRBV19 and TRBJ1-1 provide the parts outside the CDR3, is DGGITQSPKYLFRKEGQNVTLSCEQNLNHDAMYWYRQDPGQGLRLIYYSQIVNDFQKGDIAEGYSVSREKKESFPLTVTSAQKNPTAFYLCASSIRTVNTEAFFGQGTRLTVV.

The rearrangement uses TRBV24-1 and TRBJ2-7, with D unclear. V was shortened by 9 bases and J by 0 bases, with 23 bases between the two germline ends. This CDR3 contains 17 residues. CDR1 and CDR2 from the germline V gene are KGHDR and SFDVKD. The CDR3 nucleotides read TGTGCCACCGGCGGATCAAGTAGGGCGGCAGACTCCTACGAGCAGTACTTC. Amino acids: CATGGSSRAADSYEQYF.

The rearrangement joins TRBV10-1 to TRBJ1-2, with TRBD1 matching 7 bases. The CDR3 runs to 11 residues. V lost 6 bases, J lost 6 bases, and 1 base stayed unmatched. Germline CDR1 is WNHNN and CDR2 is SYGVQD (reference sequence). CDR3 sequence: CASRTGNGYTF. In DNA, the CDR3 is TGCGCCAGCAGGACAGGGAATGGCTACACCTTC.

A few counts support this clone. The chain carries TRBV10-3 and TRBJ2-7, with D perhaps matching TRBD1 (6 bases). This CDR3 contains 15 residues. V lost 11 bases, J lost 2 bases, and 22 bases lay in between. Per germline, CDR1 ENHRY and CDR2 SYGVKD. The CDR3: CAARAQGPLTYEQYF. In nucleotides, the CDR3 is TGTGCCGCCCGGGCACAGGGCCCCTTGACCTACGAGCAGTACTTC.

The chain carries TRBV2 and TRBJ2-1; 16 bases are a match to TRBD2. V lost 3 bases and J lost 8; bases outside the gene matches: 4. This CDR3 has 16 residues. The germline V gene has CDR1 SNHLY and CDR2 FYNNEI. In nucleotides, the CDR3 is TGTGCCAGCAGTGACCCGGGACTAGCGGGGGGGCATGAGCAGTTCTTC. Its protein product is CASSDPGLAGGHEQFF.

The gene calls are TRBV3-1 (or the pseudogene TRBV3-2) and TRBJ2-7, with a tentative D call TRBD1 (6 bases). The CDR3 is 16 residues long. Germline assignment: CDR1 LGHDT and CDR2 YNNKEL (reference sequence). V was trimmed by 4 bases and J by 0 bases, leaving 16 bases between them. CDR3 amino acids: CASSPTGTQSSYEQYF. CDR3 nucleotide sequence: TGTGCCAGCAGCCCGACCGGGACACAAAGCTCCTACGAGCAGTACTTC.

CDR3 DNA sequence: TGTGCCAGCAGCCCCAGCTCAGGGAGTCGGCGTGGCTACACCTTC. It codes for CASSPSSGSRRGYTF. The chain recombines TRBV4-2 with TRBJ1-2, with D possibly matching TRBD1 (5 bases). The V gene's germline CDR1 is LGHNA and CDR2 YNFKEQ. The CDR3 loop spans 15 amino acids. V was shortened by 4 bases and J by 7 bases, with 19 bases between the two germline ends.

The chain has TRBV28 and TRBJ1-3; no firm D call. CDR1 and CDR2 (germline): MDHEN, SYDVKM. There are 15 residues in the CDR3. Trimming left V 2 bases short and J 0 bases short, with 8 bases between. DNA for the CDR3: TGTGCCAGCAGTTTAGGTGACAACTCTGGAAACACCATATATTTT. The encoded protein is CASSLGDNSGNTIYF.

V usage is TRBV25-1 and J usage is TRBJ2-1, with D perhaps TRBD1 (5 bases). The CDR3 length is 15 residues. Trimming shortened V by 5 bases and J by 8 bases, and 19 bases separated the two germline ends. Germline V gene sequence: CDR1 MGHDK, CDR2 SYGVNS. Written as DNA, the CDR3 is TGTGCCAGCAGTCCTCGTCAGGGTTCGTGGTATGAGCAGTTCTTC. Translating it yields CASSPRQGSWYEQFF.

The chain links TRBV6-5 to TRBJ2-3, with D unclear. Per germline, CDR1 MNHEY and CDR2 SVGAGI. The CDR3 runs 16 residues. With 0 bases removed from V and 0 bases from J, the gap between germline ends came to 10 bases. The CDR3 nucleotides are TGTGCCAGCAGTTACTCGACGGACCTTAGCACAGATACGCAGTATTTT. It codes for CASSYSTDLSTDTQYF.

The chain links TRBV4-2 to TRBJ1-2; no firm D call. Germline lookup yields CDR1 LGHNA and CDR2 YNFKEQ. The CDR3 spans 12 residues. The V and J ends lost 0 bases and 3 bases respectively, with 2 bases between them. CDR3 loop: CASSQDYYGYTF. CDR3 in DNA: TGTGCCAGCAGCCAAGATTACTATGGCTACACCTTC.

The chain couples TRBV5-1 to TRBJ1-6; no clear D gene. Trimming pared 0 bases from V and 8 bases from J, leaving 6 bases between. The CDR3 spans 13 residues. CDR1 SGHRS and CDR2 YFSETQ come from the germline V gene. CDR3 sequence reads: CASSLGEYSPLHF. CDR3 nucleotide sequence: TGCGCCAGCAGCTTGGGAGAGTATTCACCCCTCCACTTT. The full variable domain, rest sourced from reference TRBV5-1 and TRBJ1-6, is KAGVTQTPRYLIKTRGQQVTLSCSPISGHRSVSWYQQTPGQGLQFLFEYFSETQRNKGNFPGRFSGRQFSNSRSEMNVSTLELGDSALYLCASSLGEYSPLHFGNGTRLTVT.

In regard to this clone: Other nucleotide sequences in the sample specify the same CDR3. V usage is TRBV30 and J usage is TRBJ1-2, with 7 bases fitting TRBD1. V was clipped by 0 bases and J by 2 bases; unmatched bases: 0. From germline, CDR1 is GTSNPN and CDR2 SVGIG (reference sequence). This CDR3 has 13 residues. The DNA of the CDR3 is TGTGCCTGGAGTGTGGGACAGAACTATGGCTACACCTTC. Translated, it gives CAWSVGQNYGYTF.

This chain connects TRBV5-1 to TRBJ1-3; D is undetermined. This CDR3 comprises 13 residues. Germline-derived CDR1 and CDR2 are SGHRS and YFSETQ. V was cut by 2 bases and J by 7 bases, with 10 bases left in between. The CDR3 protein is CASSFDPENTIYF. CDR3 in DNA: TGCGCCAGCAGCTTCGATCCGGAGAACACCATATATTTT.

This chain joins TRBV7-9 and TRBJ1-5; the match to TRBD1 covers 7 bases. CDR1 and CDR2 from the germline V gene are SEHNR and FQNEAQ (reference sequence). V was pared by 4 bases and J by 7 bases, with 7 bases of the junction left unmatched. The CDR3 is made up of 14 amino acids. CDR3 protein: CASSSQGGGQPQHF. Written as DNA, the CDR3 is TGTGCCAGCAGCTCCCAAGGGGGCGGGCAGCCCCAGCATTTT.